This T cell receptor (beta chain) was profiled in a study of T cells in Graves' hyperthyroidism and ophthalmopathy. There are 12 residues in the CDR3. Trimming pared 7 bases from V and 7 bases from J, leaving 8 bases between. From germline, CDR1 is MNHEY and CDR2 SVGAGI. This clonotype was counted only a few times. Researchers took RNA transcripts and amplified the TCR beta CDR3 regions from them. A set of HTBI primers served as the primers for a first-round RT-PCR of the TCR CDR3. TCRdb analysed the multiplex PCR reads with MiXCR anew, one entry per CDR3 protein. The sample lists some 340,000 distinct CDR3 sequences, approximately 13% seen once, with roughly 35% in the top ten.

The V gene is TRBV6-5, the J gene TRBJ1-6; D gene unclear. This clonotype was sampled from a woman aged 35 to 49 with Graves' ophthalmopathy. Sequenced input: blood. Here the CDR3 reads CASNGMNSPLHF. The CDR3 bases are TGTGCCAGCAACGGGATGAATTCACCCCTCCACTTT.